These T cell receptor beta chains were read from a single sample in a study of monozygotic twins with inflammatory bowel disease. TCRdb processed the 5' RACE reads again and assigns one entry to each CDR3 protein, with no DNA. The sample includes more than 350,000 distinct CDR3 sequences. Sequenced input: blood. Receptors originate from a human donor with ulcerative colitis or Crohn's disease, or a healthy co-twin of an affected twin (not recorded which). The CDR3 runs from the conserved cysteine through the conserved F or W.

v_gene,len,j_gene,CDR3aa
TRBV14,14,TRBJ2-7,CASSQGQVVNEQYF
TRBV28,14,TRBJ2-5,CASSLPGLQETQYF
TRBV16,13,TRBJ1-5,CASSLSLDQPQHF
TRBV4-3,14,TRBJ2-2,CASSRALLVGELFF
TRBV14,15,TRBJ2-7,CASSQERLATYEQYF
TRBV20-1,13,TRBJ2-3,CSAKGEGTDTQYF
TRBV18,16,TRBJ2-2,CASSPPRQSTTGELFF
TRBV5-1,13,TRBJ2-7,CASSLDSTYEQYF
TRBV6-2/TRBV6-3,12,TRBJ1-1,CASTELNTEAFF
TRBV6-5,12,TRBJ2-5,CASSSQPGTQYF
TRBV12-3/TRBV12-4,13,TRBJ2-7,CASSPGMSTEQYF
TRBV5-1,15,TRBJ2-7,CASSSGQTLAYEQYF
TRBV5-4,15,TRBJ2-5,CASSRPGTSGETQYF
TRBV14,16,TRBJ2-1,CASSPSVAITYNEQFF
TRBV20-1,14,TRBJ2-2,CSVDDGRGTGELFF
TRBV5-1,15,TRBJ2-2,CASSLSHPNTGELFF
TRBV6-1,13,TRBJ2-7,CATHPGGNYEQYF